This T cell receptor (beta chain) was observed in a study of CD8 T cells in Susac syndrome. Looking at the study overall: Clinical remission applied to fewer than ten sequenced Susac syndrome patients, and about six had active disease. General observations from the study: In its TCR sequencing and HLA analysis, the study acknowledged that the number of individuals was relatively small.

Reverse transcription of about 0.45 to 1 ug RNA was performed with random hexamers. Amplification of the TCR beta CDR3 was carried out by immunoSEQ multiplex PCR, which spanned a total of 54 Vbeta and 13 Jbeta segments. TCRdb itself ran the immunoSEQ multiplex PCR reads through MiXCR, one entry per CDR3 protein. The profile covers more than 100,000 distinct CDR3 sequences, with 90% to 95% appearing a single time and roughly 0.29% taken by the ten largest. The V gene end was trimmed by 5 bases and the J gene end by 2 bases; junction bases not matched to a gene: 5. The CDR3 runs 16 residues. The germline V gene has CDR1 SEHNR and CDR2 FQNEAQ (reference sequence). Comments on this clonotype: Its target is unknown.

Bulk CD8+ and CD4+ cells came from magnetic negative isolation; CD8+ TEMRA by FACS. Material for sequencing was CD8+ T cells from PBMCs. This TCR derives from a human donor with Susac syndrome. V gene TRBV7-9 combines with J gene TRBJ2-5; 13 nucleotides match TRBD2. The CDR3 DNA is TGTGCCAGCAGCCCACCACTAGCGGGGGGGCAAGAGACCCAGTACTTC. This encodes CASSPPLAGGQETQYF.